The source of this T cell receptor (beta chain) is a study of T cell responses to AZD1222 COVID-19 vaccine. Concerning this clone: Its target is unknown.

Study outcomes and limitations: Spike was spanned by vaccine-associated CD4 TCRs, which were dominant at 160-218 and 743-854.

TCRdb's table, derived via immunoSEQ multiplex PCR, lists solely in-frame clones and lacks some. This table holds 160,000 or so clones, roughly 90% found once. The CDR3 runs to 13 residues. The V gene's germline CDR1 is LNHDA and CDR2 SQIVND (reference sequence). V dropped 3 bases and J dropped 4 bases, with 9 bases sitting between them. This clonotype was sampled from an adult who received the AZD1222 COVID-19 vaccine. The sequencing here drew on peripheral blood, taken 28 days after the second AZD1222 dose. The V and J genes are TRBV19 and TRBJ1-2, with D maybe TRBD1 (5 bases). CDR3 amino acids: CASSIGTSYGYTF. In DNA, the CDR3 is TGTGCCAGTAGTATTGGGACCTCCTATGGCTACACCTTC.